The rows below give T cell receptor beta chains drawn from one sample of a study of blood T cell repertoires in COVID-19. TCRdb's table, derived via immunoSEQ multiplex PCR, lists solely in-frame clones and lacks some. The table lists roughly 250,000 clones, around 90% of them singletons. Sequencing was performed on PBMCs or T cells enriched from blood (not recorded which). These receptor sequences come from a young woman with acute COVID-19. CDR3s include the opening cysteine and the closing phenylalanine or tryptophan. D genes are given only for firm matches. Some rows have no size entry. The others give once, few or many, or a class for an expanded clone.

j_call: TRBJ1-1
clone_size: .
v_call: TRBV28
d_call: .
cdr3_aa: CASSPSVNTEAFF
cdr3_nt: TGTGCCAGCAGTCCTTCAGTGAACACTGAAGCTTTCTTT

j_call: TRBJ2-7
clone_size: .
v_call: TRBV5-1
d_call: .
cdr3_aa: CASRSGYEQYF
cdr3_nt: TGCGCCAGCAGGTCCGGCTACGAGCAGTACTTC

j_call: TRBJ2-1
clone_size: .
v_call: TRBV7-8
d_call: TRBD2
cdr3_aa: CASSPTSGGPRPNNEQFF
cdr3_nt: TGTGCCAGCAGCCCGACTAGCGGAGGGCCTCGGCCTAACAATGAGCAGTTCTTC

j_call: TRBJ1-3
clone_size: .
v_call: TRBV3-1/TRBV3-2
d_call: .
cdr3_aa: CASSPAIRGISGNTIYF
cdr3_nt: TGTGCCAGCAGCCCTGCCATCAGAGGGATCTCTGGAAACACCATATATTTT

j_call: TRBJ2-5
clone_size: many
v_call: TRBV9
d_call: TRBD2
cdr3_aa: CASSVGGSVQETQYF
cdr3_nt: TGTGCCAGCAGCGTCGGCGGGAGCGTTCAAGAGACCCAGTACTTC

j_call: TRBJ1-6
clone_size: .
v_call: TRBV19
d_call: .
cdr3_aa: CASSWTVSYNSPLHF
cdr3_nt: TGTGCCAGTAGTTGGACAGTATCCTATAATTCACCCCTCCACTTT

j_call: TRBJ2-3
clone_size: .
v_call: TRBV19
d_call: .
cdr3_aa: CASSIGGDTQYF
cdr3_nt: TGTGCCAGTAGTATTGGAGGAGATACGCAGTATTTT

j_call: TRBJ2-1
clone_size: .
v_call: TRBV13
d_call: TRBD2
cdr3_aa: CASSLVGIAGGPTYNEQFF
cdr3_nt: TGTGCCAGCAGCTTAGTGGGAATAGCGGGAGGGCCGACCTACAATGAGCAGTTCTTC

j_call: TRBJ1-5
clone_size: .
v_call: TRBV10-3
d_call: .
cdr3_aa: CAISESTMDWSNQPQHF
cdr3_nt: TGTGCCATCAGTGAGTCGACTATGGATTGGAGCAATCAGCCCCAGCATTTT

j_call: TRBJ1-5
clone_size: .
v_call: TRBV5-5
d_call: .
cdr3_aa: CASSLGSISNQPQHF
cdr3_nt: TGTGCCAGCAGCTTGGGCAGTATAAGCAATCAGCCCCAGCATTTT

j_call: TRBJ1-2
clone_size: .
v_call: TRBV18
d_call: .
cdr3_aa: CASSPGEFYGYTF
cdr3_nt: TGTGCCAGCTCACCGGGAGAGTTCTATGGCTACACCTTC

j_call: TRBJ2-7
clone_size: .
v_call: TRBV3-1/TRBV3-2
d_call: .
cdr3_aa: CASSQDVPTGEQYF
cdr3_nt: TGTGCCAGCAGCCAAGATGTTCCAACCGGCGAGCAGTACTTC

j_call: TRBJ1-1
clone_size: .
v_call: TRBV30
d_call: .
cdr3_aa: CAWSRGGGTEAFF
cdr3_nt: TGTGCCTGGAGCCGAGGTGGGGGGACTGAAGCTTTCTTT

j_call: TRBJ2-2
clone_size: .
v_call: TRBV29-1
d_call: .
cdr3_aa: CSVRSNTGELFF
cdr3_nt: TGCAGCGTTCGGAGTAACACCGGGGAGCTGTTTTTT

j_call: TRBJ2-5
clone_size: .
v_call: TRBV21-1
d_call: .
cdr3_aa: CASSNGLPGGETQYF
cdr3_nt: TGTGCCAGCAGCAATGGACTACCGGGGGGAGAGACCCAGTACTTC

j_call: TRBJ2-1
clone_size: .
v_call: TRBV5-4
d_call: TRBD2
cdr3_aa: CASSSSGIGPYNEQFF
cdr3_nt: TGTGCCAGCAGCTCTAGCGGGATTGGCCCCTACAATGAGCAGTTCTTC

j_call: TRBJ2-1
clone_size: .
v_call: TRBV4-1
d_call: TRBD2
cdr3_aa: CASSQVAGSYNEQFF
cdr3_nt: TGCGCCAGCAGCCAAGTAGCGGGGTCTTACAATGAGCAGTTCTTC

j_call: TRBJ1-2
clone_size: .
v_call: TRBV6-5
d_call: TRBD1
cdr3_aa: CASSYSGTGEGYGYTF
cdr3_nt: TGTGCCAGCAGTTACTCGGGGACAGGCGAGGGCTATGGCTACACCTTC

j_call: TRBJ1-1
clone_size: .
v_call: TRBV12-2
d_call: .
cdr3_aa: CASRFRDTEAFF
cdr3_nt: TGTGCAAGTCGCTTCCGGGATACTGAAGCTTTCTTT

j_call: TRBJ2-3
clone_size: once
v_call: TRBV3-1/TRBV3-2
d_call: .
cdr3_aa: CASSQGRGTDTQYF
cdr3_nt: TGTGCCAGCAGCCAAGGGAGAGGCACAGATACGCAGTATTTT

j_call: TRBJ2-2
clone_size: .
v_call: TRBV11-2
d_call: .
cdr3_aa: CASSLELGVGTGELFF
cdr3_nt: TGTGCCAGCAGCTTAGAACTAGGAGTGGGCACCGGGGAGCTGTTTTTT

j_call: TRBJ2-2
clone_size: .
v_call: TRBV6-6
d_call: .
cdr3_aa: CASSYRSSNTGELFF
cdr3_nt: TGTGCCAGCAGCTACAGGAGCTCCAACACCGGGGAGCTGTTTTTT

j_call: TRBJ1-5
clone_size: .
v_call: TRBV2
d_call: .
cdr3_aa: CASSYRVGQPQHF
cdr3_nt: TGTGCCAGCAGCTACAGGGTCGGCCAGCCCCAGCATTTT

j_call: TRBJ2-7
clone_size: .
v_call: TRBV10-3
d_call: TRBD1
cdr3_aa: CAISGGQGSEEQYF
cdr3_nt: TGTGCCATCAGTGGGGGACAGGGGAGCGAAGAGCAGTACTTC

j_call: TRBJ2-7
clone_size: .
v_call: TRBV6-5
d_call: .
cdr3_aa: CASSLQGTYEQYF
cdr3_nt: TGTGCCAGCAGTCTTCAGGGGACCTACGAGCAGTACTTC

j_call: TRBJ2-5
clone_size: .
v_call: TRBV29-1
d_call: TRBD2
cdr3_aa: CSVGASGFLETQYF
cdr3_nt: TGCAGCGTTGGGGCTAGCGGGTTTCTAGAGACCCAGTACTTC

j_call: TRBJ1-1
clone_size: .
v_call: TRBV5-1
d_call: .
cdr3_aa: CASSPKVGGGTEAFF
cdr3_nt: TGCGCCAGCAGCCCCAAAGTAGGGGGAGGGACTGAAGCTTTCTTT

j_call: TRBJ2-1
clone_size: .
v_call: TRBV12-5
d_call: TRBD1
cdr3_aa: CASGLVVRGLNNEQFF
cdr3_nt: TGTGCTAGTGGTTTGGTAGTCAGGGGGCTTAACAATGAGCAGTTCTTC

j_call: TRBJ2-3
clone_size: once
v_call: TRBV29-1
d_call: .
cdr3_aa: CSARGTDTQYF
cdr3_nt: TGCAGCGCTAGGGGTACAGATACGCAGTATTTT

j_call: TRBJ1-1
clone_size: few
v_call: TRBV3-1/TRBV3-2
d_call: .
cdr3_aa: CASSPRLAGGTEAFF
cdr3_nt: TGTGCCAGCAGCCCCCGTCTCGCCGGGGGCACTGAAGCTTTCTTT

j_call: TRBJ2-3
clone_size: .
v_call: TRBV19
d_call: .
cdr3_aa: CASSRAGWTDTQYF
cdr3_nt: TGTGCCAGTAGTCGGGCGGGGTGGACAGATACGCAGTATTTT

j_call: TRBJ1-6
clone_size: .
v_call: TRBV7-9
d_call: TRBD1
cdr3_aa: CASSRTGGPPNSPLHF
cdr3_nt: TGTGCCAGCAGCCGGACAGGAGGACCCCCCAATTCACCCCTCCACTTT

j_call: TRBJ1-5
clone_size: once
v_call: TRBV3-1/TRBV3-2
d_call: .
cdr3_aa: CASSQEQGSNQPQHF
cdr3_nt: TGTGCCAGCAGCCAGGAACAGGGAAGCAATCAGCCCCAGCATTTT

j_call: TRBJ2-1
clone_size: .
v_call: TRBV19
d_call: TRBD2
cdr3_aa: CASSILAGGLYNEQFF
cdr3_nt: TGTGCCAGTAGTATACTAGCGGGGGGGTTGTACAATGAGCAGTTCTTC

j_call: TRBJ1-1
clone_size: .
v_call: TRBV9
d_call: .
cdr3_aa: CASSSGVAEAFF
cdr3_nt: TGTGCCAGCAGCTCAGGGGTAGCTGAAGCTTTCTTT

j_call: TRBJ1-2
clone_size: once
v_call: TRBV6-6
d_call: .
cdr3_aa: CASSRDGYTF
cdr3_nt: TGTGCCAGCAGCAGGGATGGCTACACCTTC

j_call: TRBJ1-3
clone_size: few
v_call: TRBV3-1/TRBV3-2
d_call: TRBD1
cdr3_aa: CASSPGTDLRNTIYF
cdr3_nt: TGTGCCAGCAGCCCCGGGACAGATCTCAGAAACACCATATATTTT

j_call: TRBJ2-5
clone_size: .
v_call: TRBV24-1
d_call: TRBD2
cdr3_aa: CATSDGVRSGSHETQYF
cdr3_nt: TGTGCCACCAGTGATGGGGTCCGGAGCGGGAGTCATGAGACCCAGTACTTC

j_call: TRBJ1-2
clone_size: .
v_call: TRBV12-3/TRBV12-4
d_call: .
cdr3_aa: CASRIIGAGYTF
cdr3_nt: TGTGCCAGCAGGATTATAGGGGCTGGCTACACCTTC

j_call: TRBJ1-1
clone_size: .
v_call: TRBV23-1
d_call: .
cdr3_aa: CASSHGTSPGMGLNTEAFF
cdr3_nt: TGCGCCAGCAGTCACGGAACGTCGCCAGGGATGGGGCTGAACACTGAAGCTTTCTTT

j_call: TRBJ1-2
clone_size: .
v_call: TRBV27
d_call: .
cdr3_aa: CASSLSTVPTYGYTF
cdr3_nt: TGTGCCAGCAGTTTATCCACAGTGCCGACCTATGGCTACACCTTC

j_call: TRBJ2-7
clone_size: .
v_call: TRBV7-3
d_call: .
cdr3_aa: CANPTPGDYEQYF
cdr3_nt: TGTGCCAACCCGACCCCCGGGGACTACGAGCAGTACTTC

j_call: TRBJ2-5
clone_size: .
v_call: TRBV4-1
d_call: TRBD2
cdr3_aa: CASSPKLIGREGKETQYF
cdr3_nt: TGCGCCAGCAGCCCTAAGTTAATCGGACGGGAGGGAAAAGAGACCCAGTACTTC

j_call: TRBJ1-4
clone_size: .
v_call: TRBV5-1
d_call: TRBD1
cdr3_aa: CASSLGQGGEKLFF
cdr3_nt: TGCGCCAGCAGCTTGGGACAGGGGGGAGAAAAACTGTTTTTT

j_call: TRBJ1-1
clone_size: once
v_call: TRBV5-1
d_call: .
cdr3_aa: CASSSRGDEAFF
cdr3_nt: TGCGCCAGCAGTTCTCGGGGGGATGAAGCTTTCTTT

j_call: TRBJ2-3
clone_size: .
v_call: TRBV19
d_call: TRBD2
cdr3_aa: CASSIWGREVDTQYF
cdr3_nt: TGTGCCAGTAGTATATGGGGGAGGGAGGTGGATACGCAGTATTTT

j_call: TRBJ2-5
clone_size: once
v_call: TRBV28
d_call: .
cdr3_aa: CASSWGRGRGLGTETQYF
cdr3_nt: TGTGCCAGCAGTTGGGGCAGGGGCAGGGGATTAGGTACGGAGACCCAGTACTTC

j_call: TRBJ2-2
clone_size: .
v_call: TRBV30
d_call: .
cdr3_aa: CAYKLRQVRGGELFF
cdr3_nt: TGTGCCTACAAACTCCGACAGGTCCGGGGCGGGGAGCTGTTTTTT

j_call: TRBJ2-1
clone_size: .
v_call: TRBV4-2
d_call: .
cdr3_aa: CASSQEGGFPRSYNEQFF
cdr3_nt: TGTGCCAGCAGCCAAGAGGGGGGATTCCCCCGCTCCTACAATGAGCAGTTCTTC

j_call: TRBJ2-3
clone_size: once
v_call: TRBV19
d_call: TRBD2
cdr3_aa: CASMTGLAPDTQYF
cdr3_nt: TGTGCCAGTATGACAGGACTAGCGCCAGATACGCAGTATTTT

j_call: TRBJ1-2
clone_size: .
v_call: TRBV19
d_call: TRBD1
cdr3_aa: CASSASGTGPTRSGYTF
cdr3_nt: TGTGCCAGTAGTGCTTCCGGGACAGGACCCACTAGGTCGGGCTACACCTTC

j_call: TRBJ1-5
clone_size: .
v_call: TRBV19
d_call: .
cdr3_aa: CASSYREGMGNQPQHF
cdr3_nt: TGTGCCAGTAGTTACAGGGAGGGCATGGGCAATCAGCCCCAGCATTTT

j_call: TRBJ1-6
clone_size: .
v_call: TRBV28
d_call: TRBD1
cdr3_aa: CASSSGQGYNSPLHF
cdr3_nt: TGTGCCAGCAGTTCCGGACAGGGCTATAATTCACCCCTCCACTTT

j_call: TRBJ1-1
clone_size: .
v_call: TRBV14
d_call: .
cdr3_aa: CASSQVMGGTEAFF
cdr3_nt: TGTGCCAGCAGCCAAGTGATGGGGGGCACTGAAGCTTTCTTT

j_call: TRBJ2-5
clone_size: .
v_call: TRBV7-2
d_call: TRBD2
cdr3_aa: CASSLVTSGGPYQETQYF
cdr3_nt: TGTGCCAGCAGCTTAGTTACTAGCGGGGGACCTTACCAAGAGACCCAGTACTTC